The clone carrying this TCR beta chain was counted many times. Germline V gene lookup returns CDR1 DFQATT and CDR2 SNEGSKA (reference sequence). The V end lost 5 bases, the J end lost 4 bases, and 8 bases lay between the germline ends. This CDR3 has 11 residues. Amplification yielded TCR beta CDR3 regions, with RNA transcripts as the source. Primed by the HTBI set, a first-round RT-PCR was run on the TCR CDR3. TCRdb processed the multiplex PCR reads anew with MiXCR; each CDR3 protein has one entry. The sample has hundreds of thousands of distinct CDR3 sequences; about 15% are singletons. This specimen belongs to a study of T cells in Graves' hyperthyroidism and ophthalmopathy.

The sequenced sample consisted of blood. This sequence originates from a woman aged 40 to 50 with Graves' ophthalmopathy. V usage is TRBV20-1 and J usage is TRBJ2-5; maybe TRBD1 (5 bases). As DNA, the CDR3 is TGCAGTGCTCCAGGGATAGAGACCCAGTACTTC. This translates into CSAPGIETQYF.